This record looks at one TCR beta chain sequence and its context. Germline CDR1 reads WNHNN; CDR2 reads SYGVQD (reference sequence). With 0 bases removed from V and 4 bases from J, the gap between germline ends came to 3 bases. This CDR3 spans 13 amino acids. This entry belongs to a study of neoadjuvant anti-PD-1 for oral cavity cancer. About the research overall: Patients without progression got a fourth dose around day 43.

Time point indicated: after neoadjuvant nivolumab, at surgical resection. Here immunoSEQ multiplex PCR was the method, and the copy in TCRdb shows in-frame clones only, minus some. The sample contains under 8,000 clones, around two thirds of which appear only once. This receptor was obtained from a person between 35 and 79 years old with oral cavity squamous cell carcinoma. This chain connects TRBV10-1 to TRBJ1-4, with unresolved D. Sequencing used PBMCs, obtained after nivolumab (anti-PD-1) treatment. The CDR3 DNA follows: TGCGCCAGCAGTGAGTCCGGTAATGAAAAACTGTTTTTT. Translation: CASSESGNEKLFF.